The 20 T cell receptor beta chains given below trace back to one sample, sequenced in a study of blood T cell repertoires in COVID-19 (TCRdb year 2020). Library construction relied on the immunoSEQ multiplex PCR assay. TCRdb obtained this table from immuneACCESS and retained in-frame rearrangements with V and J assigned. These tables miss some clones; where compared with another copy, unresolved V genes account for less than half of the shortfall, and the remainder is unexplained. The table for this sample lists some 120,000 clones; roughly 72% of them were counted only once. The ten most abundant clones make up about 6% of the sample. The sample comprised peripheral blood. The source is an older man with COVID-19, enrolled during active disease.

The V gene is TRBV6-6, the J gene TRBJ2-7; D remains ambiguous. V was shortened by 8 bases and J by 3 bases, with 5 bases between the two germline ends. Germline assignment: CDR1 MNHNY and CDR2 SVGAGI (reference sequence). The CDR3 is 10 residues long. The CDR3 region is CASRDYEQYF. The CDR3 nucleotides are TGTGCCAGCCGAGACTACGAGCAGTACTTC.

CDR3 sequence reads: CASSSPPGNYGYTF. CDR3 nucleotides: TGTGCCAGCAGTTCACCTCCAGGAAACTATGGCTACACCTTC. This chain joins TRBV28 and TRBJ1-2, with D uncertain. The CDR3 extends over 14 amino acids. Germline assignment: CDR1 MDHEN and CDR2 SYDVKM. V lost 4 bases, J lost 2 bases, and 11 bases lay in between.

J is TRBJ2-1 and V is TRBV29-1; possibly TRBD2 for D (6 bases). The germline CDR1 and CDR2 sequences are SQVTM and ANQGSEA. This CDR3 has 15 residues. V was cut by 3 bases and J by 4 bases, with 16 bases left in between. The CDR3 sequence: CSVESGSGLYNEQFF. The CDR3 coding sequence is TGCAGCGTTGAGTCAGGGAGCGGGCTTTACAATGAGCAGTTCTTC.

The chain links TRBV5-1 to TRBJ2-3; 8 bases match TRBD2. The junction had 4 bases not matched to a gene; V was cut back by 4 bases and J by 0 bases. Germline CDR1 and CDR2: SGHRS and YFSETQ. The CDR3 runs 15 residues. This CDR3 reads CASSPGLGSTDTQYF. CDR3 sequence (DNA): TGCGCCAGCAGCCCGGGACTAGGAAGCACAGATACGCAGTATTTT.

This chain uses TRBV9 with TRBJ2-2; 11 positions match TRBD1. The CDR3 loop spans 17 amino acids. CDR1 is SGDLS, CDR2 YYNGEE, per germline. J gave up 0 bases and V 5 bases, and 6 bases lay outside the gene matches. The CDR3 loop reads CASSEGTGGTNTGELFF. CDR3 bases: TGTGCCAGCAGTGAAGGGACAGGGGGAACGAACACCGGGGAGCTGTTTTTT. The whole variable domain, filled in from reference TRBV9 and TRBJ2-2, reads DSGVTQTPKHLITATGQRVTLRCSPRSGDLSVYWYQQSLDQGLQFLIQYYNGEERAKGNILERFSAQQFPDLHSELNLSSLELGDSALYFCASSEGTGGTNTGELFFGEGSRLTVL.

This chain uses TRBV5-6 with TRBJ1-3; D is uncertain. The V gene lost 3 bases and the J gene lost 0 bases, with 16 bases spanning the gap. The CDR3 loop spans 17 amino acids. Germline CDR1 reads SGHDT; CDR2 reads YYEEEE. The CDR3 DNA sequence: TGTGCCAGCAGCTGGGGAGGACCCACGAGCTCTGGAAACACCATATATTTT. It translates to CASSWGGPTSSGNTIYF.

The gene calls are TRBV19 and TRBJ2-7; D perhaps matches TRBD1 (5 bases). The CDR3 sequence is 14 residues long. Germline loops: CDR1 LNHDA, CDR2 SQIVND (reference sequence). Trimming cost V 4 bases and J 4 bases, with 14 bases left between them. CDR3 sequence: CASSNPGNSYEQYF. As DNA, the CDR3 is TGTGCCAGTAGTAACCCAGGGAATAGTTACGAGCAGTACTTC.

The chain employs TRBV9 and TRBJ1-2; the match to TRBD1 covers 10 bases. Germline V lookup: CDR1 SGDLS, CDR2 YYNGEE. The CDR3 spans 15 residues. V trimming: 4 bases; J trimming: 8 bases; junction bases outside the gene matches: 11. This CDR3 reads CASSPQAGQGRGYTF. For the CDR3, the DNA is TGTGCCAGCAGCCCCCAGGCGGGACAGGGGCGAGGCTACACCTTC.

This rearrangement joins TRBV28 to TRBJ2-5; TRBD1 agrees at 9 bases. The trim removed 3 bases at V and 6 bases at J, leaving 5 bases unmatched. This CDR3 contains 14 residues. Germline V gives CDR1 MDHEN, CDR2 SYDVKM. The CDR3: CASSFDRGSKTQYF. For the CDR3, the DNA is TGTGCCAGCAGTTTTGACAGGGGGAGCAAGACCCAGTACTTC.

The sample holds a few counts of this clone. The rearrangement joins TRBV28 to TRBJ2-1, with TRBD2 identical over 9 bases. The germline V gene encodes CDR1 MDHEN and CDR2 SYDVKM. The CDR3 length is 16 residues. Trimming at V came to 2 bases and at J to 6 bases, leaving 8 bases not matched to a gene. CDR3 sequence reads: CASSLGLGGRVNEQFF. Written as DNA, the CDR3 is TGTGCCAGCAGTTTAGGACTGGGCGGGAGGGTCAATGAGCAGTTCTTC. Filled out from reference TRBV28 and TRBJ2-1, the complete variable domain reads DVKVTQSSRYLVKRTGEKVFLECVQDMDHENMFWYRQDPGLGLRLIYFSYDVKMKEKGDIPEGYSVSREKKERFSLILESASTNQTSMYLCASSLGLGGRVNEQFFGPGTRLTVL.

This clone was counted only a few times. The rearrangement uses TRBV18 and TRBJ2-7; 10 nucleotides align to TRBD1. CDR3 size: 15 residues. Germline V gene sequence: CDR1 KGHSH, CDR2 LQKENI. Trimming took 2 bases from V and 1 from J; bases not matched to a gene: 2. The CDR3 DNA reads TGTGCCAGCTCACCAAGACAGGGGGCATCCTACGAGCAGTACTTC. It codes for CASSPRQGASYEQYF. Looking up the rest from reference TRBV18 and TRBJ2-7 gives the full variable domain: NAGVMQNPRHLVRRRGQEARLRCSPMKGHSHVYWYRQLPEEGLKFMVYLQKENIIDESGMPKERFSAEFPKEGPSILRIQQVVRGDSAAYFCASSPRQGASYEQYFGPGTRLTVT.

CDR3 DNA: TGTGCCAGCAGCCTGAGCGGGGAGGCTGGTAATACGCAGTATTTT. This encodes CASSLSGEAGNTQYF. This sequence joins TRBV7-3 and TRBJ2-3, with 7 bases lining up with TRBD2. Germline lookup yields CDR1 SGHTA and CDR2 FQGTGA. With 5 bases clipped from V and 7 bases from J, the junction kept 12 bases outside the gene matches. This CDR3 spans 15 amino acids.

The chain uses TRBV20-1 and TRBJ1-1, with D possibly TRBD1 on 6 matching bases. Trimming removed 3 bases from V and 2 bases from J, with 13 bases in between. CDR1 and CDR2 from the germline V gene are DFQATT and SNEGSKA (reference sequence). The CDR3 has 14 amino acids. In nucleotides, the CDR3 is TGCAGTGCTAGTAGGGGGGGATATAACACTGAAGCTTTCTTT. This translates into CSASRGGYNTEAFF.

This clone was seen more than once but under ten times. The chain carries TRBV19 and TRBJ1-2, with 9 bases aligning to TRBD1. This CDR3 is 15 amino acids long. With 5 bases clipped from V and 4 bases from J, the junction kept 8 bases outside the gene matches. The germline gives CDR1 LNHDA, CDR2 SQIVND (reference sequence). CDR3 loop: CASSAAGTGFYGYTF. Written as DNA, the CDR3 is TGTGCCAGTAGTGCTGCCGGGACAGGGTTCTATGGCTACACCTTC.

CDR3 sequence (DNA): TGTGCCAGCCTAGGGACTAGCGGGGCGAACACCGGGGAGCTGTTTTTT. Its protein product is CASLGTSGANTGELFF. The chain is built from TRBV27 and TRBJ2-2; 13 bases agree with TRBD2. CDR1 and CDR2 (germline): MNHEY, SMNVEV (reference sequence). The CDR3 is 16 residues long. V shed 8 bases, J shed 0 bases, and the junction held 3 bases outside the gene matches.

This chain uses TRBV10-3 with TRBJ2-7, with unresolved D. Trimming pared 0 bases from V and 2 bases from J, leaving 8 bases between. Germline V gene data show CDR1 as ENHRY and CDR2 as SYGVKD. The length of the CDR3 is 14 residues. The CDR3 bases are TGTGCCATCAGTGAGTCGACCAGGACCTACGAGCAGTACTTC. It encodes CAISESTRTYEQYF.

The V gene is TRBV11-2, the J gene TRBJ2-5, with D hard to call. This CDR3 spans 14 amino acids. Germline CDR1 and CDR2: SGHAT and FQNNGV. Trimming left V 1 base short and J 2 bases short, with 8 bases between. CDR3 in amino acids: CASSLGSGQETQYF. The CDR3, as DNA: TGTGCCAGCAGCTTAGGATCCGGGCAAGAGACCCAGTACTTC. The full variable domain, its missing parts supplied by reference TRBV11-2 and TRBJ2-5, is EAGVAQSPRYKIIEKRQSVAFWCNPISGHATLYWYQQILGQGPKLLIQFQNNGVVDDSQLPKDRFSAERLKGVDSTLKIQPAKLEDSAVYLCASSLGSGQETQYFGPGTRLLVL.

The V and J genes are TRBV27 and TRBJ2-3; 7 positions match TRBD2. This CDR3 has 15 residues. The V gene end was trimmed by 2 bases and the J gene end by 1 base; junction bases not matched to a gene: 3. CDR1 and CDR2 (germline): MNHEY, SMNVEV (reference sequence). CDR3 nucleotide sequence: TGTGCCAGCAGTTTAGGAGGGAGGGGCACAGATACGCAGTATTTT. Its translation is CASSLGGRGTDTQYF.

The chain recombines TRBV30 with TRBJ1-2, with D possibly matching TRBD1 (5 bases). The CDR3 has 13 amino acids. The germline V and J ends were trimmed by 5 bases and 9 bases, with 19 bases remaining between them. Germline V gene sequence: CDR1 GTSNPN, CDR2 SVGIG (reference sequence). CDR3 bases: TGTGCCTGGGGAGCTCAGGGTAGATTACGCTACACCTTC. This codes for CAWGAQGRLRYTF. Supplemented by reference TRBV30 and TRBJ1-2, the full variable domain reads SQTIHQWPATLVQPVGSPLSLECTVEGTSNPNLYWYRQAAGRGLQLLFYSVGIGQISSEVPQNLSASRPQDRQFILSSKKLLLSDSGFYLCAWGAQGRLRYTFGSGTRLTVV.

This chain uses TRBV15 with TRBJ2-5; 8 bases are shared with TRBD1. CDR1 LNHNV and CDR2 YYDKDF come from the germline V gene (reference sequence). This CDR3 region has 15 residues. V shed 1 base and J 1 base; nucleotides not matched to a gene: 2. The DNA for the CDR3 is TGTGCCACCAGCAGAGCTGGGACAGGCCAAGAGACCCAGTACTTC. Translated: CATSRAGTGQETQYF.